One TCR beta chain is described in this entry. What it recognizes is unknown. Trimming cost V 5 bases and J 9 bases; bases outside gene matches: 4. The CDR3 length is 14 residues. In germline, CDR1 is SGHNT, CDR2 YENEEA. The data belong to a study of lymphopenia after photon versus proton radiotherapy. Produced via immunoSEQ multiplex PCR; TCRdb's table is partial and in-frame only. The sample carries some 25,000 clones, approximately 86% recorded once. Study findings and constraints: Relative stability marked proton patients; photon patients lost diversity and naive cells.

The chain joins TRBV11-3 to TRBJ1-6, with 10 bases fitting TRBD1. The receptor was isolated from a man in his fifties or sixties with gastric cancer. Sequencing was performed on peripheral blood, taken from a patient treated with photon-based radiotherapy. The CDR3 bases are TGTGCCAGCAGCAAACGGACAGGGGGTTCACCCCTCCACTTT. This translates into CASSKRTGGSPLHF.